This paragraph covers one T cell receptor (beta chain) sequence. This clonotype was observed many times. Its antigen specificity is not known. Base qualities are missing; no much larger clone stands one base away. This sample was included in a study of Graves' ophthalmopathy and Graves' hyperthyroidism (dated by TCRdb to the late 2010s). Background for the entire study: Hyperthyroidism was defined as stable when no progression to ophthalmopathy occurred within 18 months of follow-up. In about six hyperthyroidism patients, T-cell repertoires of thyroid tissue and blood were compared. In total, over 130 blood samples were TCR-sequenced: 43 ophthalmopathy, roughly 80 hyperthyroidism and some 17 hyperthyroidism-to-ophthalmopathy patients. To explore V-J signatures that distinguish ophthalmopathy from hyperthyroidism, a discovery set of about a hundred patients was enrolled, made up of around 40 with ophthalmopathy and 57 with stable hyperthyroidism. Following sampling, methimazole starting at 30 mg daily was administered to hyperthyroidism patients, and high-dose intravenous methylprednisolone was administered to ophthalmopathy patients. The study used TCR beta repertoire signatures to distinguish Graves' ophthalmopathy from Graves' hyperthyroidism and to predict progression to ophthalmopathy. The independent validation cohort included under 20 hyperthyroidism patients plus 17 patients who later progressed from hyperthyroidism to ophthalmopathy.

For repertoire sequencing, TCR beta CDR3 regions were amplified from RNA transcripts. The first round was an RT-PCR using HTBI primers with the Qiagen OneStep RT-PCR kit, and this first round was followed by a second-round multiplex PCR, then size selection and purification. Libraries were sequenced on an Illumina HiSeq2000 using paired-end 100 bp reads. Turning to the authors' computational methods: SOAPnuke was used to process the reads, removing any read that contained adapters or uncalled bases, had a mean Phred below 15, or lacked an exact match to the constant primer or identifier. High-quality paired reads were merged with COPE v1.2.5. Each unique nucleotide sequence was treated as a clonotype, and MiTCR v1.1 was used to align the clonotypes to the IMGT TRB V, D and J references. Only V-J combinations with frequency above 0.0001 were analysed, covering 98% to 99.2% of repertoires. For each V-J combination, a TCR clonal expansion and chaos score was defined as F50 clonal expansion divided by the chaos observed in the TCRdist matrix. Welch's t-statistics and random forest were used to reduce features to about a dozen V-J combinations, which were fed into a naive Bayes classifier. The similarity between thyroid and blood repertoires was quantified using the Morisita-Horn index. TCRdb trimmed the raw reads at Q25, called clones with MiXCR and kept productive beta chains. A single entry per CDR3 protein holds the most common genes and DNA from its merged rows. The authors' filters were not applied to this entry. For this sample there are about 1.2 million distinct CDR3 sequences; approximately 35% appear just once. Around 10% of the sample lies in the top ten.

Results the study describes overall, beyond this receptor: Among expanded thyroid clonotypes with frequency above 0.001, most also showed up in blood, which suggests that blood repertoires may reflect the thyroid immune response. The 13-signature model separated ophthalmopathy from stable hyperthyroidism with approximately 88% sensitivity and approximately 83% specificity in cross-validation, and 80%/75% in the test set. In validation, the model predicted ophthalmopathy progression with more than 70% sensitivity and 72.22% specificity; eleven to twelve predicted patients were CT-confirmed with GO in a median of approximately six months. Sample size was not predetermined statistically, and investigators were not blinded to group allocation.

Hyperthyroidism patients were newly diagnosed, were aged 18 to 65 years, and had a disease duration under 2 months. Patients with other autoimmune diseases, uncontrolled infections, pregnancy or lactation were excluded from the study. Clinical symptoms, serum thyroxine, TRAb, thyroid ultrasound and orbital computed tomography formed the basis of the diagnosis. Total RNA was extracted with Trizol reagent and quality-checked on an Agilent 2100 Bioanalyzer. Via the germline V gene (reference sequence), CDR1 is LNHDA and CDR2 SQIVND. From the cysteine through the phenylalanine, the CDR3 covers 14 amino acids. Only CDR3 DNA is held: 42 bases, read in frame from base 1. V is shortened by 3 bases, J by 0 bases, and the region joining them spans 8 bases.

The clonotype originates from an adult man with Graves' hyperthyroidism. The V and J segments used are TRBV19 and TRBJ1-1; the D gene cannot be named for sure. Specimen: peripheral blood or thyroid tissue (not recorded which). The DNA is TGTGCCAGTAGTATGGGGAAAATGAACACTGAAGCTTTCTTT. It is translated as CASSMGKMNTEAFF.